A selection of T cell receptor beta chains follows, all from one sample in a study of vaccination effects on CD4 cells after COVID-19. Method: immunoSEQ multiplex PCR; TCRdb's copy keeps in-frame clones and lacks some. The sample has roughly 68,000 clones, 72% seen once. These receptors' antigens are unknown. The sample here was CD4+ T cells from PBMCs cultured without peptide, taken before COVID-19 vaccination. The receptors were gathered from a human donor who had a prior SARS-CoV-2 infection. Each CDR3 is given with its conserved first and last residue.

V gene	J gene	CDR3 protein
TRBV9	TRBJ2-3	CASSVEPTGGTDTQYF
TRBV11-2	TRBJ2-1	CASSLEPTGHYNEQFF
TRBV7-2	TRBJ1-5	CASSQRTEVTMSNQPQHF
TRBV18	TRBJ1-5	CASSPFEGNQPQHF
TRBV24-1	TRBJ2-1	CATSDFRVPNEQFF
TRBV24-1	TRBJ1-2	CATSDLTDSAGYTF
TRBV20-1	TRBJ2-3	CSAREGGQYF
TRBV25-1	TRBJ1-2	CASSTSRGGPYYTF
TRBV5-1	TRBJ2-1	CASSLVLSGNSYNEQFF
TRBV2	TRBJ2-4	CASSRSRTGPKQYF
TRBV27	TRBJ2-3	CASSFRRLAGATDTQYF
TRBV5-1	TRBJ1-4	CASSLGTGGGEKLFF
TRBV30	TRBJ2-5	CAWSVLGETQYF
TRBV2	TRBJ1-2	CASGEYGYTF
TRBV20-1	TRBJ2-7	CSASRAYEQYF
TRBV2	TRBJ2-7	CASTPVRGAHRSSYEQYF
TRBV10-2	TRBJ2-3	CASRMAGVRTDTQYF
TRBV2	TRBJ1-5	CASSERSRDQPQHF
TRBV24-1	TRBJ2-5	CATSDWDSTAQYF
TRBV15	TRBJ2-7	CATSRDMGYEQYF
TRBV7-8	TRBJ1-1	CASSLALDAGKRPMNTEAFF
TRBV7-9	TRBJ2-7	CASTYGLQDDEQYF
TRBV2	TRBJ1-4	CASIREAGGDEKLFF
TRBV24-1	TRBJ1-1	CATSDSGRGRTEAFF
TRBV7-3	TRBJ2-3	CASSLTGTSSDWYTDTQYF
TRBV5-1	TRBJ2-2	CASKTGGEGTGELFF
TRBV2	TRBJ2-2	CASSWTSEKSSGELFF
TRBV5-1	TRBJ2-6	CASSLQGVGANVLTF
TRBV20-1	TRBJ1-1	CSASLPGLIGTEAFF
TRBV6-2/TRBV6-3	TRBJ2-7	CASSYLPVYEQYF
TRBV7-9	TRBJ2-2	CASSLGTAFGELFF
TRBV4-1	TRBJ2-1	CASSQGWTSGNAEQFF
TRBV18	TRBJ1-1	CASSREVDTEAFF
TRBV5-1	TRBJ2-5	CASTTGLARETQYF
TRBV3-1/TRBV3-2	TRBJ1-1	CASSQAAGWDTEAFF
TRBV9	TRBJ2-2	CASSPRTYTGELFF